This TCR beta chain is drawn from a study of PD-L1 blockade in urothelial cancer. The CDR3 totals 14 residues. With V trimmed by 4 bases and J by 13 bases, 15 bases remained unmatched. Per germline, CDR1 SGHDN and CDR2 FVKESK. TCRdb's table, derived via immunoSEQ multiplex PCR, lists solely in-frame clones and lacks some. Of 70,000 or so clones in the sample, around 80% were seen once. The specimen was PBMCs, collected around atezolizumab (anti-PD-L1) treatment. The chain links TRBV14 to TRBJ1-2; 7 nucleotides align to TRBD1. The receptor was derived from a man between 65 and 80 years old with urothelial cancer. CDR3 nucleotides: TGTGCCAGCAGCCCGCTAGGAGGGGGCTCCGTCCCCACCTTC. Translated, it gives CASSPLGGGSVPTF.